This TCR beta chain was retrieved from a study of blood T cell repertoires in COVID-19. The study recruited people aged roughly 18 to 89 years across approximately 24 US areas. Which cohort a participant joined came from the clinical history participants gave. Recovered participants had two consecutive negative NP/OP PCR tests, healthcare professional clearance, or symptom resolution. The CDR3 length is 12 residues. Germline CDR1 reads SEHNR; CDR2 reads FQNEAQ (reference sequence). The ends were cut back, 5 bases at V and 3 bases at J, with 8 bases in the middle. How the authors handled the data: Estimation of nucleated cell counts was performed using reference gene primer amplification. Repertoires were generated with immunoSEQ multiplex PCR, while TCRdb's copy carries only in-frame clones and drops some. The V and J calls and the clone size are those of that table, but D and trimming were determined from the DNA. The sample contains about 300,000 clones, around nine tenths of which appear only once.

This chain links TRBV7-9 with TRBJ2-7; the D gene is possibly TRBD1 (6 bases). Sequencing was performed on PBMCs or T cells enriched from blood (not recorded which). The clonotype comes from a woman in her twenties or thirties who had recovered from COVID-19. CDR3 nucleotides: TGTGCCAGCAGCCGGACAGTCTACGAGCAGTACTTC. It codes for CASSRTVYEQYF. Full variable domain (rest looked up from reference TRBV7-9 and TRBJ2-7): DTGVSQNPRHKITKRGQNVTFRCDPISEHNRLYWYRQTLGQGPEFLTYFQNEAQLEKSRLLSDRFSAERPKGSFSTLEIQRTEQGDSAMYLCASSRTVYEQYFGPGTRLTVT.